This is a list of T cell receptor beta chains from one sample in a study of T-cell reconstitution after alpha-beta-depleted transplantation in children. In TCRdb, the PCR reads were re-called with MiXCR into one record per CDR3 protein. The data contain about a million distinct CDR3 sequences, about 29% of them seen just once; the ten biggest clones take up over 25%. The sample here was PBMCs, mostly from graft donor cells, taken 360 days after TCRalphabeta/CD19-depleted stem cell transplant. The source is a boy in the first two years of life who had a stem cell transplant for SCID, so the T cells may come from the graft donor. The CDR3 runs from the conserved cysteine through the conserved F or W. Fields, in order: V gene, clone size, D gene, J gene, CDR3 protein, CDR3 DNA. The D gene is left open where the match is weak. Some rows mark clone size as missing; the rest say once, few, many or name a class of expanded clone.

v_gene: TRBV4-1; abundance: few; d_gene: TRBD2; j_gene: TRBJ2-7; CDR3aa: CASSHAGLAGDEQYF; CDR3nt: TGCGCCAGCAGCCACGCGGGACTAGCGGGGGACGAGCAGTACTTC
v_gene: TRBV12-3/TRBV12-4; abundance: .; d_gene: .; j_gene: TRBJ1-1; CDR3aa: CASSPHRGGYTEAFF; CDR3nt: TGTGCCAGCAGTCCCCACCGGGGAGGATACACTGAAGCTTTCTTT
v_gene: TRBV6-5; abundance: few; d_gene: .; j_gene: TRBJ2-4; CDR3aa: CASSYGPRGGLAKNIQYF; CDR3nt: TGTGCCAGCAGTTACGGCCCCAGGGGAGGTCTGGCCAAAAACATTCAGTACTTC
v_gene: TRBV5-1; abundance: few; d_gene: .; j_gene: TRBJ2-7; CDR3aa: CASTGLTDYEQYF; CDR3nt: TGCGCCAGCACCGGACTCACGGACTACGAGCAGTACTTC
v_gene: TRBV20-1; abundance: .; d_gene: TRBD2; j_gene: TRBJ2-1; CDR3aa: CSAITSGGALADEQFF; CDR3nt: TGCAGTGCTATCACTAGCGGGGGGGCCCTGGCGGATGAGCAGTTCTTC
v_gene: TRBV5-1; abundance: few; d_gene: TRBD2; j_gene: TRBJ2-1; CDR3aa: CASSPGGLARPGEQFF; CDR3nt: TGCGCCAGCAGCCCGGGGGGACTAGCAAGACCAGGTGAGCAGTTCTTC
v_gene: TRBV19; abundance: .; d_gene: .; j_gene: TRBJ2-7; CDR3aa: CASSISPSYEQYF; CDR3nt: TGTGCCAGTAGTATTTCCCCCTCCTACGAGCAGTACTTC
v_gene: TRBV18; abundance: few; d_gene: .; j_gene: TRBJ2-7; CDR3aa: CASSPLGAHEQYF; CDR3nt: TGTGCCAGCTCACCCCTTGGAGCCCACGAGCAGTACTTC
v_gene: TRBV11-2; abundance: .; d_gene: TRBD1; j_gene: TRBJ2-7; CDR3aa: CASSFGQVSPEQYF; CDR3nt: TGTGCCAGCAGCTTCGGACAGGTTTCCCCCGAGCAGTACTTC
v_gene: TRBV27; abundance: many; d_gene: TRBD2; j_gene: TRBJ2-1; CDR3aa: CASTSGTYNEQFF; CDR3nt: TGTGCCAGCACTAGCGGGACCTACAATGAGCAGTTCTTC